The clone carrying this TCR beta chain has just a few counts. Its antigen is still unknown. Amplification of TCR beta used genomic DNA extracted from peripheral blood. A mixed TRB-A/B primer pool amplified rearranged TRB by multiplex touch-down PCR. Each CDR3 protein is one row after TCRdb ran MiXCR on the multiplex PCR reads. The profile shows some 5,000 distinct CDR3 sequences, 33% of them singletons. These data originate in a study of T cell repertoires in aging, cancer and after chemotherapy. Study information: Pre- and post-chemotherapy samples were paired from chronic lymphocytic leukemia patients treated with fludarabine- or bendamustine-based regimens. Study results and caveats: Untreated cancer patients had significantly lower blood TCR diversity than age-matched healthy donors.

Specimen: blood. This receptor was identified in a human donor with a blood cancer.

The CDR3 DNA reads as TGTGCCAGCAGCTTAGCGGAGGATACGCAGTATTTT. Its translation: CASSLAEDTQYF. The genes are TRBV7-6 and TRBJ2-3; no clear D gene. The CDR3 loop spans 12 amino acids. From germline, CDR1 is SGHVS and CDR2 FNYEAQ. Deletions cut 0 bases from V and 6 bases from J, with 4 bases between.